The 31 T cell receptor beta chains in this list originate from one sample, sequenced in a study of blood T cell repertoires in COVID-19. Clones were read by immunoSEQ multiplex PCR, and TCRdb kept only the in-frame ones, dropping some. The sample includes roughly 79,000 clones, approximately 78% seen only once; the top ten take 7.4%. Sequences were obtained from peripheral blood. Receptor source: a human donor in a cohort sampled during active COVID-19.

This chain joins TRBV7-3 and TRBJ2-7; D might be TRBD1 (5 bases). With 1 base removed from V and 2 bases from J, the gap between germline ends came to 9 bases. The CDR3 spans 14 residues. Per germline, CDR1 SGHTA and CDR2 FQGTGA. The CDR3 coding sequence is TGTGCCAGCAGCTTAAATGCAGGGACCTACGAGCAGTACTTC. It specifies CASSLNAGTYEQYF.

This chain uses TRBV6-2 or TRBV6-3 with TRBJ1-1; tentatively, D is TRBD1 (6 bases). The V gene's germline CDR1 is MNHEY and CDR2 SVGEGT. V lost 0 bases and J lost 1, with 9 bases in between. The CDR3 sequence is 15 residues long. The CDR3 DNA reads TGTGCCAGCAGTTACTCCTCCAGGGGGAACACTGAAGCTTTCTTT. It translates to CASSYSSRGNTEAFF.

CDR3 sequence: CASTTGSYYEQYF. The DNA of the CDR3 is TGTGCCAGCACGACAGGTTCCTACTACGAGCAGTACTTC. J is TRBJ2-7 and V is TRBV2, with D possibly matching TRBD1 (6 bases). Trimming left V 7 bases short and J 3 bases short, with 13 bases between. From germline, CDR1 is SNHLY and CDR2 FYNNEI. CDR3 length: 13 amino acids.

V is TRBV4-2 and J is TRBJ2-7, with D perhaps matching TRBD2 (6 bases). In germline, CDR1 is LGHNA, CDR2 YNFKEQ. The V end lost 5 bases, the J end lost 0 bases, and 17 bases lay between the germline ends. This CDR3 is 16 amino acids long. The CDR3 loop reads CASSTTTSGRSYEQYF. CDR3 nucleotide sequence: TGTGCCAGCAGCACAACCACGAGCGGGCGCTCCTACGAGCAGTACTTC.

The rearrangement joins TRBV19 to TRBJ2-1; 8 nucleotides agree with TRBD2. The CDR3 sequence is 14 residues long. V lost 9 bases, J lost 2 bases, and 6 bases stayed unmatched. Per germline, CDR1 LNHDA and CDR2 SQIVND (reference sequence). The CDR3 DNA reads TGTGCCAGCGGACGGGGGGGAGCCTACAATGAGCAGTTCTTC. Protein product: CASGRGGAYNEQFF.

This clone was observed a handful of times. This chain links TRBV2 with TRBJ2-7, with unresolved D. Trimming took 6 bases from V and 3 from J, leaving 6 bases between them. The germline gives CDR1 SNHLY, CDR2 FYNNEI. The CDR3 is made up of 11 amino acids. The CDR3 here is CASRGSYEQYF. The CDR3 DNA follows: TGTGCCAGCAGGGGCAGCTACGAGCAGTACTTC.

J is TRBJ1-4 and V is TRBV4-3, with 9 bases aligning to TRBD1. There are 16 residues in the CDR3. Unmatched junction bases numbered 6, after V lost 0 bases and J lost 7 bases. In germline, CDR1 is LGHNA, CDR2 YSLEER. In nucleotides, the CDR3 is TGCGCCAGCAGCCAAGAAGGCACAGGGGGCGTTGAAAAACTGTTTTTT. Encoded protein: CASSQEGTGGVEKLFF.

This chain joins TRBV5-1 and TRBJ2-2; TRBD1 aligns across 7 bases. Trimming at V came to 1 base and at J to 1 base, leaving 4 bases not matched to a gene. The germline V gene has CDR1 SGHRS and CDR2 YFSETQ. The CDR3 has 16 residues. The CDR3 nucleotides are TGCGCCAGCAGCTTGAGGGGACAGCAGAACACCGGGGAGCTGTTTTTT. Translated: CASSLRGQQNTGELFF.

The chain recombines TRBV10-2 with TRBJ2-1, with 7 positions matching TRBD1. The germline V gene has CDR1 WSHSY and CDR2 SAAADI. Losses at the gene ends were 3 bases for V and 0 bases for J; bases not matched to a gene: 5. The CDR3 totals 16 residues. In DNA form, the CDR3 reads TGCGCCAGCAGTGAAGAGGACAGGTTCTCCTACAATGAGCAGTTCTTC. Translation: CASSEEDRFSYNEQFF.

This rearrangement joins TRBV6-5 to TRBJ2-3; D is unclear. CDR1 is MNHEY, CDR2 SVGAGI, per germline. V was clipped by 6 bases and J by 2 bases, with 12 bases between them. The CDR3 length is 14 residues. CDR3 in DNA: TGTGCCAGCAGATCTATCGATTACACAGATACGCAGTATTTT. Its translation is CASRSIDYTDTQYF.

V usage is TRBV13 and J usage is TRBJ1-1; maybe TRBD1 (6 bases). There are 13 residues in the CDR3. Per the germline V gene, CDR1 is PRHDT and CDR2 is FYEKMQ (reference sequence). V gave up 6 bases and J gave up 4 bases, with 12 bases separating them. The CDR3 sequence is CASRNSGATEAFF. The CDR3 DNA sequence: TGTGCCAGCAGAAATTCAGGGGCCACTGAAGCTTTCTTT.

The chain uses TRBV18 and TRBJ2-7; 7 bases are a match to TRBD1. In germline, CDR1 is KGHSH, CDR2 LQKENI. There are 16 residues in the CDR3. Unmatched junction bases numbered 8, after V lost 0 bases and J lost 3 bases. The CDR3 bases are TGTGCCAGCTCACCACCGATACAGGGGCCCATCTACGAGCAGTACTTC. Its protein is CASSPPIQGPIYEQYF.

This clone was counted between two and nine times. The rearrangement links TRBV29-1 to TRBJ1-3; D perhaps matches TRBD1 (5 bases). Between the trimmed V and J ends, which lost 4 bases and 3 bases, there was a span of 10 bases. The CDR3 is made up of 13 amino acids. Per germline, CDR1 SQVTM and CDR2 ANQGSEA. The CDR3 sequence is CSVAKTDGNTIYF. The DNA of the CDR3 is TGCAGCGTTGCCAAGACAGATGGAAACACCATATATTTT.

This sequence joins TRBV6-5 and TRBJ1-5, with 11 bases lining up with TRBD1. CDR1 is MNHEY and CDR2 is SVGAGI in the germline V gene. Trimming at V came to 8 bases and at J to 7 bases, leaving 10 bases not matched to a gene. The CDR3 consists of 15 residues. The CDR3 DNA sequence: TGTGCCAGCCATGGCGGGACAGGGGGTAACCAGCCCCAGCATTTT. Protein sequence: CASHGGTGGNQPQHF.

This clone has a single count. V usage is TRBV6-4 and J usage is TRBJ2-6; 8 positions match TRBD1. This CDR3 is 16 amino acids long. The germline CDR1 and CDR2 sequences are MRHNA and SNTAGT. J gave up 2 bases and V 5 bases, and 5 bases lay outside the gene matches. The CDR3 is CASSMDRAAGANVLTF. The CDR3 DNA is TGTGCCAGCAGTATGGACAGGGCGGCTGGGGCCAACGTCCTGACTTTC.

The chain's CDR3 is CASSQGQGPAFF. The CDR3 DNA reads as TGTGCCAGCAGCCAAGGGCAGGGTCCGGCTTTCTTT. V and J are TRBV3-1 (or the pseudogene TRBV3-2) and TRBJ1-1; D might be TRBD1 (5 bases). Germline V gene data show CDR1 as LGHDT and CDR2 as YNNKEL (reference sequence). V shed 1 base and J shed 11 bases, with 11 bases lying between them. This CDR3 spans 12 amino acids.

The chain links TRBV7-2 to TRBJ2-7, with 11 nucleotides matching TRBD2. This CDR3 comprises 15 residues. Trimming at V came to 5 bases and at J to 1 base, leaving 4 bases not matched to a gene. Per germline, CDR1 SGHTA and CDR2 FQGNSA. CDR3 residues: CASSGSGGASYEQYF. DNA for the CDR3: TGTGCCAGCAGCGGTAGCGGGGGGGCGTCCTACGAGCAGTACTTC.

V usage is TRBV7-2 and J usage is TRBJ1-2, with 7 nucleotides matching TRBD1. Germline trimming cut 0 bases from V and 8 bases from J; bases unmatched to any gene: 6. The CDR3 runs 14 residues. Germline V gives CDR1 SGHTA, CDR2 FQGNSA. DNA for the CDR3: TGTGCCAGCAGCTTAGCGGAAGGGGGCCAGGGCTACACCTTC. This gives the protein CASSLAEGGQGYTF. Together with reference TRBV7-2 and TRBJ1-2, the CDR3 gives the full variable domain: GAGVSQSPSNKVTEKGKDVELRCDPISGHTALYWYRQSLGQGLEFLIYFQGNSAPDKSGLPSDRFSAERTGGSVSTLTIQRTQQEDSAVYLCASSLAEGGQGYTFGSGTRLTVV.

This chain links TRBV15 with TRBJ2-6; 12 bases match TRBD2. The germline V gene encodes CDR1 LNHNV and CDR2 YYDKDF (reference sequence). Trimming at V came to 1 base and at J to 3 bases, leaving 7 bases not matched to a gene. The CDR3 loop spans 19 amino acids. The CDR3: CATSRAASGGAFGANVLTF. DNA for the CDR3: TGTGCCACCAGCAGAGCGGCTAGCGGGGGGGCCTTTGGGGCCAACGTCCTGACTTTC.

This clone was counted once. This sequence joins TRBV6-2 or TRBV6-3 and TRBJ2-6; the D gene is possibly TRBD1 (6 bases). This CDR3 region has 16 residues. The germline V and J ends were trimmed by 2 bases and 2 bases, with 10 bases remaining between them. CDR1 is MNHEY, CDR2 SVGEGT, per germline. The CDR3 here is CASSYLQGAGANVLTF. The DNA of the CDR3 is TGTGCCAGCAGTTACCTACAGGGCGCTGGGGCCAACGTCCTGACTTTC.

The chain combines TRBV19 with TRBJ1-1; D unclear. The germline CDR1 and CDR2 sequences are LNHDA and SQIVND (reference sequence). The CDR3 contains 13 residues. V dropped 3 bases and J dropped 0 bases, with 5 bases sitting between them. The CDR3 loop is CASSMLVNTEAFF. The CDR3 DNA is TGTGCCAGTAGTATGTTAGTGAACACTGAAGCTTTCTTT. Full variable domain (remainder filled in from reference TRBV19 and TRBJ1-1): DGGITQSPKYLFRKEGQNVTLSCEQNLNHDAMYWYRQDPGQGLRLIYYSQIVNDFQKGDIAEGYSVSREKKESFPLTVTSAQKNPTAFYLCASSMLVNTEAFFGQGTRLTVV.

The chain is built from TRBV18 and TRBJ1-1; D is possibly TRBD1 (5 bases). Trimming pared 5 bases from V and 1 base from J, leaving 8 bases between. Per the germline V gene, CDR1 is KGHSH and CDR2 is LQKENI. The CDR3 has 13 residues. CDR3 nucleotides: TGTGCCAGCTCAGACAGACAGAACACTGAAGCTTTCTTT. This codes for CASSDRQNTEAFF.

This clone has only one observation. The V gene is TRBV19, the J gene TRBJ1-1, with a possible D match to TRBD1 (6 bases). V was shortened by 5 bases and J by 3 bases, with 10 bases between the two germline ends. CDR3 length equals 13 residues. Germline CDR1 LNHDA, CDR2 SQIVND (reference sequence). For the CDR3, the DNA is TGTGCCAGTAGTTCGGACAGAGACACTGAAGCTTTCTTT. This codes for CASSSDRDTEAFF.

This sequence joins TRBV7-6 and TRBJ2-7; 7 bases match TRBD1. The V gene end was trimmed by 2 bases and the J gene end by 0 bases; junction bases not matched to a gene: 4. The CDR3 consists of 15 residues. Germline CDR1 is SGHVS and CDR2 is FNYEAQ. The CDR3 loop is CASSLMGTASYEQYF. DNA for the CDR3: TGTGCCAGCAGCTTAATGGGGACAGCCTCCTACGAGCAGTACTTC.

This clone was observed a handful of times. The chain links TRBV2 to TRBJ2-7; 10 bases line up with TRBD1. CDR1 SNHLY and CDR2 FYNNEI come from the germline V gene. The CDR3 totals 13 residues. V lost 8 bases, J lost 0 bases, and 1 base stayed unmatched. CDR3 amino acids: CASGTGVSYEQYF. The DNA for the CDR3 is TGTGCCAGCGGGACAGGGGTCTCCTACGAGCAGTACTTC.

The chain recombines TRBV5-6 with TRBJ1-3, with TRBD1 matching over 8 bases. V was clipped by 2 bases and J by 7 bases; unmatched bases: 5. Germline loops: CDR1 SGHDT, CDR2 YYEEEE. The CDR3 runs 14 residues. The CDR3 region is CASSLRRGRNTIYF. The CDR3 DNA reads as TGTGCCAGCAGCTTACGCAGGGGGCGGAACACCATATATTTT.

The V call is TRBV5-4, the J call TRBJ2-5; 14 bases line up with TRBD2. V lost 0 bases to trimming and J lost 2 bases; unmatched junction nucleotides: 0. The germline V gene has CDR1 SGHNT and CDR2 YYREEE (reference sequence). The CDR3 loop spans 16 amino acids. CDR3 loop: CASSLGTSGGQETQYF. The CDR3 coding sequence is TGTGCCAGCAGCTTGGGGACTAGCGGGGGGCAAGAGACCCAGTACTTC.

The J gene is TRBJ1-2, the V gene TRBV27; D gene unclear. The V gene's germline CDR1 is MNHEY and CDR2 SMNVEV (reference sequence). The CDR3 consists of 16 residues. V lost 5 bases and J 7 bases, leaving 23 bases between the germline ends. Written as DNA, the CDR3 is TGTGCCAGCAGTCAGGCCGGCCGACCCCAGTGGGCTGGCTACACCTTC. The encoded protein is CASSQAGRPQWAGYTF.

J is TRBJ2-7 and V is TRBV23-1, with 7 bases identical to TRBD1. TRBV23-1 is known as an ORF, though its function is uncertain. V lost 6 bases to trimming and J lost 2 bases; unmatched junction nucleotides: 4. CDR3 length equals 13 residues. For the CDR3, the DNA is TGCGCCAGCAGCCGGACAGGACCCTACGAGCAGTACTTC. This codes for CASSRTGPYEQYF.

The CDR3: CASSKDRVAEQYF. Written as DNA, the CDR3 is TGTGCCAGCAGTAAGGACAGGGTGGCCGAGCAGTACTTC. The rearrangement joins TRBV6-5 to TRBJ2-7, with 8 positions matching TRBD1. The CDR3 has 13 amino acids. The germline gives CDR1 MNHEY, CDR2 SVGAGI. V lost 5 bases and J lost 6; bases outside the gene matches: 6.

This chain uses TRBV7-9 with TRBJ2-7, with D unclear. CDR3 length: 14 amino acids. The V end was cut by 0 bases, the J end by 0 bases, with 6 bases between. CDR1 is SEHNR and CDR2 is FQNEAQ in the germline V gene (reference sequence). Here the CDR3 reads CASSLAEASYEQYF. The CDR3 DNA follows: TGTGCCAGCAGCTTAGCTGAGGCCTCCTACGAGCAGTACTTC. The whole variable domain, remainder taken from reference TRBV7-9 and TRBJ2-7, is DTGVSQNPRHKITKRGQNVTFRCDPISEHNRLYWYRQTLGQGPEFLTYFQNEAQLEKSRLLSDRFSAERPKGSFSTLEIQRTEQGDSAMYLCASSLAEASYEQYFGPGTRLTVT.